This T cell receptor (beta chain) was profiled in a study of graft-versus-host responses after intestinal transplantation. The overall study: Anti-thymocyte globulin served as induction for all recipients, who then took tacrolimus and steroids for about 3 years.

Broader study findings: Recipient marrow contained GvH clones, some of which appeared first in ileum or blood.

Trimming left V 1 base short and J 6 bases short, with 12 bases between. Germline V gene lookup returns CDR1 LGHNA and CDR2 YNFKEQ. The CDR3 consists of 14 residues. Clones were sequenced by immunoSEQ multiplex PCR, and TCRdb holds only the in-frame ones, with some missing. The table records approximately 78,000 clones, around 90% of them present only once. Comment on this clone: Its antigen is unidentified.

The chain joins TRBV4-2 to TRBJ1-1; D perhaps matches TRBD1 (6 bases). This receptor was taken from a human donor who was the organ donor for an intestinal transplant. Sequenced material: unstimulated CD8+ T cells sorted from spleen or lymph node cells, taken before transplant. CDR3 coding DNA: TGTGCCAGCAGCCAAGGAGGCGGGGGCCCTGAAGCTTTCTTT. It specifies CASSQGGGGPEAFF.